The 26 T cell receptor beta chains presented below share a single source sample, sequenced in a study of cytomegalovirus exposure and HLA in healthy donors. The PCR contained 60 Vbeta and 13 Jbeta primers. TCRdb's table, derived via immunoSEQ multiplex PCR, lists solely in-frame clones and lacks some. The top ten clones hold over 1.5% of a sample with under 200,000 clones, over 65% of them seen once. Source material: PBMCs. Source of these receptors: a woman in her thirties in good health and CMV-seronegative.

The rearrangement links TRBV5-5 to TRBJ2-5, with 7 bases identical to TRBD1. Trimming cost V 6 bases and J 0 bases; bases outside gene matches: 8. Germline-derived CDR1 and CDR2 are SGHKS and YYEKEE (reference sequence). The CDR3 runs to 15 residues. In DNA form, the CDR3 reads TGTGCCAGCACCTGGGACAGAAAGTACCAAGAGACCCAGTACTTC. Translating gives CASTWDRKYQETQYF.

A few counts support this clone. The CDR3 DNA is TGTGCCAGCAGACAAACAGGGCTTGGTTCACCCCTCCACTTT. It specifies CASRQTGLGSPLHF. The chain carries TRBV28 and TRBJ1-6; D perhaps matches TRBD1 (6 bases). This CDR3 comprises 14 residues. The V gene lost 6 bases and the J gene lost 9 bases, with 15 bases spanning the gap. CDR1 and CDR2 from the germline V gene are MDHEN and SYDVKM.

The V gene is TRBV7-2, the J gene TRBJ1-2; D not certain. Germline CDR1 is SGHTA and CDR2 is FQGNSA. This CDR3 is 14 amino acids long. Trimming removed 1 base from V and 1 base from J, with 7 bases in between. The CDR3 DNA reads TGTGCCAGCAGCTTAGTAAACATTAACTATGGCTACACCTTC. As protein: CASSLVNINYGYTF.

The V and J genes are TRBV6-1 and TRBJ2-3, with D unresolved. Germline CDR1 is MNHNS and CDR2 is SASEGT. V gave up 1 base and J gave up 6 bases, with 8 bases separating them. The CDR3 spans 13 residues. DNA of the CDR3: TGTGCCAGCAGTGAAGTTACGGTCGATACGCAGTATTTT. It translates to CASSEVTVDTQYF.

CDR3 region: CASSRLLTVNGYTF. The CDR3 DNA sequence: TGTGCCAGTAGTCGCCTCTTGACAGTTAACGGCTACACCTTC. The chain recombines TRBV19 with TRBJ1-2; D may be TRBD1 (5 bases). V lost 5 bases and J lost 8, with 18 bases in between. Germline assignment: CDR1 LNHDA and CDR2 SQIVND (reference sequence). This CDR3 spans 14 amino acids.

The J gene is TRBJ2-3, the V gene TRBV9, with 11 bases matching TRBD2. The CDR3 length is 16 residues. In germline, CDR1 is SGDLS, CDR2 YYNGEE. V shed 4 bases and J 2 bases; nucleotides not matched to a gene: 6. Written as DNA, the CDR3 is TGTGCCAGCAGCTCCACTAGCGGGGGAGCCACAGATACGCAGTATTTT. Translating gives CASSSTSGGATDTQYF.

The chain combines TRBV11-2 with TRBJ2-1, with D uncertain. There are 13 residues in the CDR3. The germline CDR1 and CDR2 sequences are SGHAT and FQNNGV. V was trimmed by 1 base and J by 9 bases, leaving 10 bases between them. Here the CDR3 reads CASSLALDAEQFF. CDR3 bases: TGTGCCAGCAGCTTAGCTCTAGATGCTGAGCAGTTCTTC.

The chain couples TRBV19 to TRBJ2-2; 7 bases line up with TRBD1. From germline, CDR1 is LNHDA and CDR2 SQIVND (reference sequence). V lost 5 bases, J lost 6 bases, and 3 bases stayed unmatched. The CDR3 spans 13 residues. CDR3 protein: CASSFQGAGELFF. The DNA of the CDR3 is TGTGCCAGTAGTTTCCAGGGGGCCGGGGAGCTGTTTTTT.

V usage is TRBV15 and J usage is TRBJ2-5; 10 positions agree with TRBD2. The length of the CDR3 is 14 residues. The V segment lost 8 bases and the J segment 5 bases; nucleotides outside the gene matches: 8. Germline CDR1 and CDR2: LNHNV and YYDKDF (reference sequence). The CDR3 sequence is CATQSSGGRETQYF. CDR3 in DNA: TGTGCCACCCAATCTAGCGGGGGTAGGGAGACCCAGTACTTC. Complete variable domain (other parts from reference TRBV15 and TRBJ2-5): DAMVIQNPRYQVTQFGKPVTLSCSQTLNHNVMYWYQQKSSQAPKLLFHYYDKDFNNEADTPDNFQSRRPNTSFCFLDIRSPGLGDTAMYLCATQSSGGRETQYFGPGTRLLVL.

The V gene is TRBV5-4, the J gene TRBJ1-2, with 7 nucleotides matching TRBD1. The CDR3 covers 14 residues. Germline V CDR1 and CDR2: SGHNT, YYREEE (reference sequence). With V trimmed by 6 bases and J by 0 bases, 5 bases remained unmatched. The CDR3 sequence is CASTWGQSNYGYTF. The CDR3 nucleotides read TGTGCCAGCACGTGGGGACAGTCTAACTATGGCTACACCTTC.

The table lists this clone with a few counts. This chain joins TRBV4-2 and TRBJ2-7; 10 bases fit TRBD2. V gave up 0 bases and J gave up 7 bases; unmatched junction bases: 9. CDR1 is LGHNA and CDR2 is YNFKEQ in the germline V gene. The CDR3 extends over 16 amino acids. In DNA, the CDR3 is TGTGCCAGCAGCCAAGATGAGGCTAGCGGGAGTGGGGAGCAGTACTTC. Translation: CASSQDEASGSGEQYF.

This clone turned up a few times. The gene calls are TRBV6-5 and TRBJ1-2; no clear D. Germline CDR1 is MNHEY and CDR2 is SVGAGI. There are 12 residues in the CDR3. The V gene lost 7 bases and the J gene lost 4 bases, with 10 bases spanning the gap. The CDR3, as DNA: TGTGCCAGCATTAGTTCCGGCTATGGCTACACCTTC. Translation: CASISSGYGYTF.

This sequence joins TRBV9 and TRBJ2-7; perhaps TRBD2 as D (6 bases). V was shortened by 0 bases and J by 2 bases, with 12 bases between the two germline ends. The germline CDR1 and CDR2 sequences are SGDLS and YYNGEE. The CDR3 covers 15 residues. The CDR3 DNA reads TGTGCCAGCAGCGTAGTGTCAGCGGGCCCCTACGAGCAGTACTTC. Translation: CASSVVSAGPYEQYF.

The CDR3, as DNA: TGTGCCTGCCGGACAGGGTCGAACACTGAAGCTTTCTTT. The encoded protein is CACRTGSNTEAFF. The V gene is TRBV30, the J gene TRBJ1-1; 8 bases fit TRBD1. The germline CDR1 and CDR2 sequences are GTSNPN and SVGIG (reference sequence). The CDR3 contains 13 residues. Unmatched junction bases numbered 4, after V lost 6 bases and J lost 1 base.

This clone has just a few counts. The V call is TRBV2, the J call TRBJ2-7, with D possibly matching TRBD1 (6 bases). V was trimmed by 2 bases and J by 4 bases, leaving 12 bases between them. Per the germline V gene, CDR1 is SNHLY and CDR2 is FYNNEI. The CDR3 runs to 14 residues. For the CDR3, the DNA is TGTGCCAGCAGTGAATCTGGGGGCAAATACGAGCAGTACTTC. Its translation: CASSESGGKYEQYF.

Only a few counts were recorded for this clone. V gene TRBV9 combines with J gene TRBJ2-7; possible D gene TRBD1, 5 bases. V lost 0 bases to trimming and J lost 5 bases, with 12 bases between them. CDR1 and CDR2 from the germline V gene are SGDLS and YYNGEE. The CDR3 extends over 14 amino acids. DNA for the CDR3: TGTGCCAGCAGCGTAGCTACACAGGACGACGAGCAGTACTTC. Amino acids: CASSVATQDDEQYF.

J is TRBJ1-5 and V is TRBV5-1, with 7 nucleotides matching TRBD1. V lost 4 bases to trimming and J lost 3 bases; unmatched junction nucleotides: 4. The germline gives CDR1 SGHRS, CDR2 YFSETQ. The CDR3 has 14 amino acids. The CDR3 DNA follows: TGCGCCAGCAGCCGGACAGGCATCAATCAGCCCCAGCATTTT. This translates into CASSRTGINQPQHF.

CDR3: CASSPLQSGGTQYF. In nucleotides, the CDR3 is TGCGCCAGCAGCCCCCTGCAGTCGGGGGGTACGCAGTATTTT. The chain joins TRBV5-1 to TRBJ2-3, with 7 bases that match TRBD2. Per germline, CDR1 SGHRS and CDR2 YFSETQ. This CDR3 contains 14 residues. The J segment lost 8 bases and the V segment lost 4 bases, leaving 10 bases of the junction unmatched.

This chain joins TRBV6-5 and TRBJ2-7; a weak D match, TRBD1 (6 bases). Trimming pared 8 bases from V and 3 bases from J, leaving 17 bases between. The CDR3 has 14 amino acids. The germline V gene has CDR1 MNHEY and CDR2 SVGAGI. The CDR3 region has the DNA TGTGCCAGCGCGAGGATGACAGGAAACTACGAGCAGTACTTC. Residues: CASARMTGNYEQYF.

Notes on this clone: The same CDR3 also results from other DNA sequences found in this sample. This chain links TRBV9 with TRBJ2-7; 10 bases match TRBD2. Trimming cost V 2 bases and J 5 bases; bases outside gene matches: 7. Germline CDR1 is SGDLS and CDR2 is YYNGEE. CDR3 length: 15 residues. CDR3 coding DNA: TGTGCCAGCAGCGTCGGGGGACTAGCGTTGGACGAGCAGTACTTC. This codes for CASSVGGLALDEQYF.

The V and J genes are TRBV19 and TRBJ1-2; TRBD1 aligns across 9 bases. The J segment lost 3 bases and the V segment lost 6 bases, leaving 5 bases of the junction unmatched. CDR1 and CDR2 from the germline V gene are LNHDA and SQIVND (reference sequence). This CDR3 has 14 residues. The CDR3 sequence is CASSITGGYYGYTF. CDR3 DNA sequence: TGTGCCAGTAGCATAACAGGGGGCTACTATGGCTACACCTTC.

The chain combines TRBV7-9 with TRBJ1-4; D possibly corresponds to TRBD1 (5 bases). Germline V gene data show CDR1 as SEHNR and CDR2 as FQNEAQ (reference sequence). The CDR3 sequence is 12 residues long. V lost 5 bases and J 5 bases, leaving 6 bases between the germline ends. This CDR3 is CASSQGNEKLFF. The CDR3 DNA reads TGTGCCAGCAGCCAGGGAAATGAAAAACTGTTTTTT.

The chain uses TRBV19 and TRBJ1-5; no reliable D call. The germline V gene encodes CDR1 LNHDA and CDR2 SQIVND (reference sequence). Trimming pared 7 bases from V and 0 bases from J, leaving 16 bases between. The CDR3 has 16 residues. CDR3 in DNA: TGTGCCAGTACCGCCGGGAGCATCTATAGCAATCAGCCCCAGCATTTT. Translated, it gives CASTAGSIYSNQPQHF.

The chain has TRBV11-2 and TRBJ2-7; D might be TRBD1 (6 bases). Trimming took 5 bases from V and 6 from J, leaving 14 bases between them. The CDR3 is made up of 13 amino acids. Germline V gene sequence: CDR1 SGHAT, CDR2 FQNNGV. CDR3: CASSPGQKREQYF. The CDR3, as DNA: TGTGCCAGCAGCCCAGGACAGAAACGCGAGCAGTACTTC.

This sequence joins TRBV7-9 and TRBJ2-7, with 7 bases that match TRBD2. The J segment lost 2 bases and the V segment lost 3 bases, leaving 10 bases of the junction unmatched. This CDR3 region has 16 residues. CDR1 is SEHNR and CDR2 is FQNEAQ in the germline V gene (reference sequence). CDR3 coding DNA: TGTGCCAGCAGCTTTAGTGCGGGAGCGACGCCCTACGAGCAGTACTTC. The encoded protein is CASSFSAGATPYEQYF.

The chain links TRBV4-1 to TRBJ1-1, with 7 bases that match TRBD1. The CDR3 spans 16 residues. Unmatched junction bases numbered 19, after V lost 5 bases and J lost 10 bases. Germline V gives CDR1 MGHRA, CDR2 YSYEKL. The CDR3 is CASSSFSHRTRTGAFF. CDR3 coding DNA: TGCGCCAGCAGCTCCTTTTCCCACCGTACAAGGACAGGAGCTTTCTTT.